Shown below are 13 T cell receptor beta chains from a single sample sequenced in a study of memory CD4+ T cells and cytomegalovirus serostatus. The sort gate was single viable CD3+CD4+CD8-CD45RO+ cells for memory CD4+ T cells. Here immunoSEQ multiplex PCR was the method, and the copy in TCRdb shows in-frame clones only, minus some. Of tens of thousands of clones listed, around 76% are singletons. Sequencing was done on a sample of memory CD4+ T cells from blood. These receptors all come from an adult in good health and CMV-seropositive.

The CDR3 nucleotides read TGCGCCAGCAGCCAAGATTGGACCGGAGTATACACCTTC. It translates to CASSQDWTGVYTF. The chain combines TRBV4-1 with TRBJ1-2; no reliable D call. The V end lost 0 bases, the J end lost 11 bases, and 13 bases lay between the germline ends. Germline lookup yields CDR1 MGHRA and CDR2 YSYEKL. CDR3 length: 13 amino acids.

This clone has a single count. Relative to the germline gene, one junction end is altered; a read error may explain this. The V call is TRBV7-9, the J call TRBJ2-3; weak D call: TRBD1 (6 bases). Germline-derived CDR1 and CDR2 are SEHNR and FQNEAQ (reference sequence). The CDR3 loop spans 13 amino acids. CDR3 residues: CASSLDRADAQYF. CDR3 nucleotides: TGTGCCAGCAGCTTAGACAGGGCAGATGCGCAGTATTTT. The whole variable domain, filled in from reference TRBV7-9 and TRBJ2-3, reads DTGVSQNPRHKITKRGQNVTFRCDPISEHNRLYWYRQTLGQGPEFLTYFQNEAQLEKSRLLSDRFSAERPKGSFSTLEIQRTEQGDSAMYLCASSLDRADAQYFGPGTRLTVL.

This clone has just a few counts. The gene calls are TRBV6-5 and TRBJ1-6, with D perhaps matching TRBD1 (6 bases). The ends were cut back, 6 bases at V and 8 bases at J, with 14 bases in the middle. Germline CDR1 is MNHEY and CDR2 is SVGAGI. CDR3 length: 14 residues. CDR3 residues: CASRDLGGYSPLHF. CDR3 DNA: TGTGCCAGCAGGGACCTAGGGGGTTATTCACCCCTCCACTTT.

V is TRBV7-9 and J is TRBJ1-2; 8 positions agree with TRBD1. Germline V CDR1 and CDR2: SEHNR, FQNEAQ (reference sequence). The ends lost 0 bases at V and 2 bases at J; junction bases unmatched: 11. The CDR3 is 18 amino acids. The CDR3 reads CASSLADIGQGLNYGYTF. CDR3 nucleotide sequence: TGTGCCAGCAGCTTAGCAGATATCGGACAGGGACTAAACTATGGCTACACCTTC.

The J gene is TRBJ1-4, the V gene TRBV28, with TRBD1 matching 7 bases. The CDR3 is 15 residues long. Germline CDR1 and CDR2: MDHEN and SYDVKM. V lost 6 bases, J lost 4 bases, and 8 bases stayed unmatched. The CDR3 protein is CASSLTGTVNEKLFF. The CDR3 nucleotides read TGTGCCAGCAGCCTCACCGGGACAGTTAATGAAAAACTGTTTTTT. The full variable domain, completed using reference TRBV28 and TRBJ1-4, is DVKVTQSSRYLVKRTGEKVFLECVQDMDHENMFWYRQDPGLGLRLIYFSYDVKMKEKGDIPEGYSVSREKKERFSLILESASTNQTSMYLCASSLTGTVNEKLFFGSGTQLSVL.

The chain combines TRBV5-8 with TRBJ2-2; 8 nucleotides match TRBD1. V gave up 4 bases and J gave up 5 bases; unmatched junction bases: 4. CDR3 length equals 14 residues. Germline CDR1 and CDR2: SGHTS and YDEGEE. The CDR3 nucleotides read TGTGCCAGCAGCCGGAACAGGGGGACCGGGGAGCTGTTTTTT. Protein product: CASSRNRGTGELFF.

The chain couples TRBV29-1 to TRBJ2-7, with TRBD1 matching over 9 bases. This CDR3 contains 13 residues. V lost 8 bases and J lost 6; bases outside the gene matches: 11. Germline CDR1 reads SQVTM; CDR2 reads ANQGSEA. DNA for the CDR3: TGCAGCTCCCGGGAGCCGGGACAGGGCGAGCAGTACTTC. This gives the protein CSSREPGQGEQYF.

The rearrangement joins TRBV5-4 to TRBJ2-1; 10 bases are shared with TRBD2. Unmatched junction bases numbered 7, after V lost 5 bases and J lost 5 bases. CDR3 size: 15 residues. Germline V gene data show CDR1 as SGHNT and CDR2 as YYREEE (reference sequence). The CDR3 is CASRSRAGGDNEQFF. CDR3 sequence (DNA): TGTGCCAGCAGGTCACGAGCGGGGGGGGACAATGAGCAGTTCTTC.

The V and J genes are TRBV2 and TRBJ2-3; TRBD2 aligns across 12 bases. The V gene end was trimmed by 4 bases and the J gene end by 0 bases; junction bases not matched to a gene: 2. The CDR3 consists of 16 residues. Germline CDR1 reads SNHLY; CDR2 reads FYNNEI. The CDR3 DNA reads TGTGCCAGCAGTGCTAGCGGGAGGGCTAGCACAGATACGCAGTATTTT. It is translated as CASSASGRASTDTQYF.

This clone was seen just once. This sequence joins TRBV15 and TRBJ2-1, with a possible D match to TRBD1 (6 bases). Trimming stripped 2 bases from V and 5 bases from J, with 10 bases between. From germline, CDR1 is LNHNV and CDR2 YYDKDF (reference sequence). The CDR3 runs to 14 residues. This CDR3 reads CATSRRGSHNEQFF. CDR3 coding DNA: TGTGCCACCAGCAGAAGGGGGAGTCACAATGAGCAGTTCTTC.

This clone turned up a few times. The V gene is TRBV6-5, the J gene TRBJ2-5; 11 nucleotides line up with TRBD1. Germline-derived CDR1 and CDR2 are MNHEY and SVGAGI. Trimming cost V 3 bases and J 3 bases; bases outside gene matches: 6. The CDR3 has 16 residues. The CDR3 spells CASSYYRTGGEETQYF. The CDR3 nucleotides are TGTGCCAGCAGTTATTATAGGACAGGGGGCGAAGAGACCCAGTACTTC.

The V and J genes are TRBV2 and TRBJ1-5, with a weak D call TRBD1 (5 bases). V lost 10 bases to trimming and J lost 7 bases, with 20 bases between them. Germline V gives CDR1 SNHLY, CDR2 FYNNEI. The CDR3 covers 14 residues. CDR3 coding DNA: TGTGCCATCGGTTGGGAGGGGCCAGGCCAGCCCCAGCATTTT. Translation: CAIGWEGPGQPQHF.

The chain links TRBV7-8 to TRBJ2-1; no reliable D call. V lost 9 bases, J lost 8 bases, and 8 bases lay in between. CDR1 is SGHVS, CDR2 FQNEAQ, per germline. This CDR3 spans 10 amino acids. CDR3 residues: CASATYEQFF. In DNA, the CDR3 is TGTGCCAGTGCGACTTATGAGCAGTTCTTC.